This TCR beta chain came from a study of blood T cell repertoires in COVID-19. At the level of the study: Whether acute or convalescent, the COVID-19 samples came from the United States, Italy and Spain.

Method: immunoSEQ multiplex PCR; TCRdb's copy keeps in-frame clones and lacks some. The data show about 180,000 clones, 65% to 90% seen once. From germline, CDR1 is KGHDR and CDR2 SFDVKD. The V end lost 4 bases, the J end lost 4 bases, and 6 bases lay between the germline ends. This CDR3 is 12 amino acids long. This rearrangement joins TRBV24-1 to TRBJ1-2; D is ambiguous. The source material was peripheral blood. The clonotype comes from a man aged 45-65 years with active or convalescent COVID-19. The chain's CDR3 is CATSEYSYGYTF. CDR3 sequence (DNA): TGTGCCACCAGTGAATACAGCTATGGCTACACCTTC.